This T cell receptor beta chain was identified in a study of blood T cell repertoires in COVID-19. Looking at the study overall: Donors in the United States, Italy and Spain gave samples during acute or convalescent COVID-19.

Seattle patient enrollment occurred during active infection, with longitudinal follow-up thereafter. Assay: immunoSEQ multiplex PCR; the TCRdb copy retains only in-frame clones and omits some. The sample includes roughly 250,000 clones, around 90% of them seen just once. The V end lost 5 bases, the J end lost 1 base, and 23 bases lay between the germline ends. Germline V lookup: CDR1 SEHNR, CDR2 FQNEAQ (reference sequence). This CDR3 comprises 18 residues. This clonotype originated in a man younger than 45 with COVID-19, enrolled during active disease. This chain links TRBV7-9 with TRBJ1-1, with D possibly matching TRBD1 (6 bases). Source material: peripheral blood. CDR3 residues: CASSPSGQGRFWNTEAFF. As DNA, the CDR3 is TGTGCCAGCAGCCCCAGTGGGCAGGGGCGGTTTTGGAACACTGAAGCTTTCTTT.